This entry lists 6 T cell receptor beta chains sequenced from one sample in a study of blood T cells in healthy people across ages. The second PCR ran roughly 6 to 11 cycles with a sample-barcoded 5' primer and J-beta primers. TCRdb redid the calling of the 5' RACE reads with MiXCR, one entry per CDR3 protein. This table has about 970,000 distinct CDR3 sequences, 51% appearing once. Material: blood. These receptors all come from a woman aged 55-75 years in good health.

This clonotype was observed a few times. This chain connects TRBV29-1 to TRBJ2-3, with 7 bases aligning to TRBD2. Germline values: CDR1 SQVTM, CDR2 ANQGSEA. Trimming cost V 4 bases and J 8 bases; bases outside gene matches: 12. This CDR3 has 14 amino acids. The CDR3: CSVGVLAEGGTQYF. The DNA of the CDR3 is TGCAGCGTTGGGGTCCTAGCGGAGGGCGGTACGCAGTATTTT.

The chain has TRBV2 and TRBJ2-7; 10 bases are shared with TRBD2. CDR1 and CDR2 from the germline V gene are SNHLY and FYNNEI. The CDR3 spans 15 residues. J gave up 2 bases and V 5 bases, and 6 bases lay outside the gene matches. The CDR3 DNA reads TGTGCCAGCAGTCGGGTAGCGGGAGGAACCTACGAGCAGTACTTC. Protein: CASSRVAGGTYEQYF. Combining the CDR3 with reference TRBV2 and TRBJ2-7 gives the whole variable domain EPEVTQTPSHQVTQMGQEVILRCVPISNHLYFYWYRQILGQKVEFLVSFYNNEISEKSEIFDDQFSVERPDGSNFTLKIRSTKLEDSAMYFCASSRVAGGTYEQYFGPGTRLTVT.

The chain joins TRBV24-1 to TRBJ2-1, with TRBD1 identical over 9 bases. The better agreement between TRBJ2-7 and the DNA end casts doubt on the J call. The germline CDR1 and CDR2 sequences are KGHDR and SFDVKD. The CDR3 is 16 amino acids. CDR3 sequence reads: CATSAGGQGSYNEQYF. The CDR3 DNA is TGTGCCACCAGTGCCGGTGGACAGGGGTCCTACAATGAGCAGTACTTC.

In this sample, this clonotype turned up once. The chain uses TRBV20-1 and TRBJ1-2; TRBD1 matches at 7 bases. The V segment lost 2 bases and the J segment 0 bases; nucleotides outside the gene matches: 3. Germline V gene data show CDR1 as DFQATT and CDR2 as SNEGSKA (reference sequence). This CDR3 comprises 14 residues. The CDR3 DNA follows: TGCAGTGCTAGACGACAGGGTTCTAACTATGGCTACACCTTC. It specifies CSARRQGSNYGYTF.

J is TRBJ2-7 and V is TRBV20-1; 12 bases align to TRBD2. With 6 bases clipped from V and 4 bases from J, the junction kept 4 bases outside the gene matches. CDR3 length equals 13 residues. The germline V gene has CDR1 DFQATT and CDR2 SNEGSKA (reference sequence). As DNA, the CDR3 is TGCAGTGCAAAAGGACTAGCGGGATACGAGCAGTACTTC. This translates into CSAKGLAGYEQYF.

V and J are TRBV5-1 and TRBJ2-1, with D hard to call. Trimming took off 2 bases at V and 1 base at J, with 10 bases between the two ends. CDR1 and CDR2 from the germline V gene are SGHRS and YFSETQ. This CDR3 is 15 amino acids long. Here the CDR3 reads CASSLMAGSYNEQFF. As DNA, the CDR3 is TGCGCCAGCAGCTTAATGGCCGGATCCTACAATGAGCAGTTCTTC.